This entry concerns a single T cell receptor (beta chain). What it binds is unknown. The germline gene is not matched at one end of the junction; a read error may be the cause. From RNA, the CDR3 regions of TCR beta chains were amplified and sequenced. RT-PCR was first run with HTBI primers, then multiplex PCR in a second round. TCRdb recomputed calls from the multiplex PCR reads with MiXCR, one row per CDR3 protein. The table lists over 450,000 distinct CDR3 sequences, around 14% of them singletons, with about 9.4% in the top ten. The CDR3 contains 14 residues. CDR1 KGHSH and CDR2 LQKENI come from the germline V gene. This entry comes from a study of Graves' ophthalmopathy and Graves' hyperthyroidism. Overall study context: There was a collection of peripheral blood at initial diagnosis, before any treatment.

Pregnant or lactating patients and those with other autoimmune diseases or uncontrolled infections were excluded. Study-wide results and limits: Discriminating ophthalmopathy from stable hyperthyroidism, a 13-signature model attained a sensitivity of about 88% and a specificity of approximately 81%.

The specimen sequenced was blood. V usage is TRBV18 and J usage is TRBJ1-1, with a tentative D call TRBD1 (6 bases). The sequence derives from a woman in her 30s with Graves' ophthalmopathy. The CDR3 DNA reads as TGCGCCAGCTCACTGGGCGGGGGCGCGGGTGAAGCTTTCTTT. It is translated as CASSLGGGAGEAFF.